The next 32 T cell receptor beta chains were all read from a single sample in a study of blood T cell repertoires in COVID-19. This table comes from immunoSEQ multiplex PCR, and its TCRdb copy is limited to in-frame clones, with some not included. Of 50,000 to 60,000 clones detected, around 84% appear once; the ten largest clones hold 7.4%. The source material was peripheral blood. These receptors were taken from a human donor with active COVID-19. The donor label of this sample is uncertain.

As regards this clone: At one of its ends the junction is not consistent with the germline gene, which may arise from a read error. Other nucleotide sequences in the sample specify the same CDR3. The chain combines TRBV7-2 with TRBJ2-7; a weak D match, TRBD1 (6 bases). This CDR3 spans 14 amino acids. The germline V gene encodes CDR1 SGHTA and CDR2 FQGNSA. The CDR3 DNA reads TGTGCTAGCAGCTTAGGGTCAATACAGGGCGAGCAGTACTTC. This sequence encodes CASSLGSIQGEQYF. The complete variable domain, with remaining parts taken from reference TRBV7-2 and TRBJ2-7, reads GAGVSQSPSNKVTEKGKDVELRCDPISGHTALYWYRQSLGQGLEFLIYFQGNSAPDKSGLPSDRFSAERTGGSVSTLTIQRTQQEDSAVYLCASSLGSIQGEQYFGPGTRLTVT.

The chain links TRBV4-3 to TRBJ2-7; possibly TRBD2 for D (6 bases). This CDR3 is built from 15 residues. The V gene lost 4 bases and the J gene lost 4 bases, with 17 bases spanning the gap. Germline values: CDR1 LGHNA, CDR2 YSLEER. CDR3 sequence: CASSPSTGGGYEQYF. CDR3 bases: TGCGCCAGCAGCCCCTCCACTGGGGGAGGATACGAGCAGTACTTC.

The rearrangement uses TRBV28 and TRBJ1-5; a weak D match, TRBD1 (5 bases). V dropped 8 bases and J dropped 4 bases, with 21 bases sitting between them. CDR1 and CDR2 from the germline V gene are MDHEN and SYDVKM. CDR3 length equals 16 residues. The CDR3 nucleotides read TGTGCCAGCCTGTCTCTCCACCCAGGGCGAAATCAGCCCCAGCATTTT. Its protein product is CASLSLHPGRNQPQHF.

Written as DNA, the CDR3 is TGTGCCAGCAGCCCGGGACAGCAAAATTCACCCCTCCACTTT. Residues: CASSPGQQNSPLHF. This rearrangement joins TRBV5-4 to TRBJ1-6; TRBD1 agrees at 7 bases. Germline CDR1 and CDR2: SGHNT and YYREEE (reference sequence). V was pared by 4 bases and J by 7 bases, with 5 bases of the junction left unmatched. CDR3 length: 14 residues. Together with reference TRBV5-4 and TRBJ1-6, the CDR3 gives the full variable domain: ETGVTQSPTHLIKTRGQQVTLRCSSQSGHNTVSWYQQALGQGPQFIFQYYREEENGRGNFPPRFSGLQFPNYSSELNVNALELDDSALYLCASSPGQQNSPLHFGNGTRLTVT.

The chain carries TRBV11-3 and TRBJ2-1, with no clear D. The CDR3 loop spans 14 amino acids. V was shortened by 5 bases and J by 8 bases, with 16 bases between the two germline ends. Looked up from germline, CDR1 is SGHNT and CDR2 is YENEEA. The CDR3 DNA sequence: TGTGCCAGCAGCCCTTCCGGCCTGGGCTATGAGCAGTTCTTC. Protein product: CASSPSGLGYEQFF.

This clone has just a few counts. The chain combines TRBV28 with TRBJ1-5, with D hard to call. Per germline, CDR1 MDHEN and CDR2 SYDVKM. The V end was cut by 1 base, the J end by 8 bases, with 6 bases between. CDR3 length equals 12 residues. The CDR3 loop is CASSLFPEPQHF. The CDR3, as DNA: TGTGCCAGCAGTTTATTCCCAGAGCCCCAGCATTTT.

The chain couples TRBV27 to TRBJ2-2; the match to TRBD1 covers 7 bases. Germline trimming cut 3 bases from V and 0 bases from J; bases unmatched to any gene: 4. The germline V gene encodes CDR1 MNHEY and CDR2 SMNVEV (reference sequence). The CDR3 has 16 amino acids. As DNA, the CDR3 is TGTGCCAGCAGTTTGGCCGGGACAGCGAACACCGGGGAGCTGTTTTTT. Translated, it gives CASSLAGTANTGELFF.

V and J are TRBV5-1 and TRBJ2-3, with D possibly being TRBD1 or TRBD2 (5 bases each). V gave up 4 bases and J gave up 1 base, with 16 bases separating them. This CDR3 region has 16 residues. Germline V lookup: CDR1 SGHRS, CDR2 YFSETQ. CDR3 DNA: TGCGCCAGCAGCCTGGAGGTCAGGGTTGGCACAGATACGCAGTATTTT. Encoded protein: CASSLEVRVGTDTQYF.

The chain is built from TRBV19 and TRBJ2-4; D may be TRBD2 (6 bases). Trimming stripped 7 bases from V and 0 bases from J, with 13 bases between. Germline V gene data show CDR1 as LNHDA and CDR2 as SQIVND (reference sequence). This CDR3 spans 15 amino acids. CDR3 nucleotide sequence: TGTGCCAGTATGGGGCAGGGACTAGCCAAAAACATTCAGTACTTC. It specifies CASMGQGLAKNIQYF.

The V gene is TRBV9, the J gene TRBJ2-2, with D maybe TRBD2 (6 bases). V lost 0 bases and J lost 4, with 16 bases in between. CDR1 SGDLS and CDR2 YYNGEE come from the germline V gene. The CDR3 has 17 residues. The CDR3 DNA sequence: TGTGCCAGCAGCGTAGCTACCTGGGAGGCGGGCACCGGGGAGCTGTTTTTT. It yields the protein CASSVATWEAGTGELFF.

This clone was observed a few times. V and J are TRBV7-6 and TRBJ1-2, with TRBD1 matching 11 bases. Per germline, CDR1 SGHVS and CDR2 FNYEAQ. CDR3 length: 15 residues. V dropped 5 bases and J dropped 3; count of bases not matched to a gene: 5. The CDR3 spells CASSQGTGGYYGYTF. The CDR3, as DNA: TGTGCCAGCAGCCAAGGGACAGGGGGATACTATGGCTACACCTTC.

The chain recombines TRBV28 with TRBJ1-2, with a possible D match to TRBD1 (6 bases). V was cut by 5 bases and J by 0 bases, with 13 bases left in between. There are 15 residues in the CDR3. CDR1 is MDHEN, CDR2 SYDVKM, per germline. The CDR3 DNA sequence: TGTGCCAGCAGTACTCAGGGGATCACTAACTATGGCTACACCTTC. Translated: CASSTQGITNYGYTF.

In its sample, this clone was seen a few times. The CDR3 spells CASSQGGLDNSPLHF. In DNA form, the CDR3 reads TGTGCCAGCAGTCAGGGGGGTCTAGATAATTCACCCCTCCACTTT. This chain links TRBV28 with TRBJ1-6, with 7 bases fitting TRBD1. CDR3 length: 15 residues. Germline values: CDR1 MDHEN, CDR2 SYDVKM. The ends lost 5 bases at V and 5 bases at J; junction bases unmatched: 6.

This clone has more than one count but fewer than ten. This sequence joins TRBV25-1 and TRBJ1-1, with a tentative D call TRBD1 (5 bases). The CDR3 contains 11 residues. Germline-derived CDR1 and CDR2 are MGHDK and SYGVNS. V lost 3 bases and J 11 bases, leaving 10 bases between the germline ends. The CDR3 nucleotides read TGTGCCAGCAGTGAGGTTGGGGCGGCTTTCTTT. This translates into CASSEVGAAFF.

The chain combines TRBV5-4 with TRBJ2-7; D perhaps matches TRBD2 (6 bases). The CDR3 sequence is 14 residues long. Germline V gene sequence: CDR1 SGHNT, CDR2 YYREEE (reference sequence). Between the trimmed V and J ends, which lost 1 base and 0 bases, there was a span of 8 bases. CDR3 in DNA: TGTGCCAGCAGCTTGCGGGGGAACTCCTACGAGCAGTACTTC. It yields the protein CASSLRGNSYEQYF.

This sequence joins TRBV19 and TRBJ2-7; 9 bases align to TRBD2. This CDR3 comprises 13 residues. With V trimmed by 2 bases and J by 7 bases, 3 bases remained unmatched. Per germline, CDR1 LNHDA and CDR2 SQIVND (reference sequence). CDR3 in amino acids: CASSIFLAGEQYF. CDR3 DNA: TGTGCCAGTAGTATATTCCTAGCGGGAGAGCAGTACTTC.

The chain has TRBV5-4 and TRBJ2-5; D perhaps matches TRBD2 (6 bases). The V gene lost 0 bases and the J gene lost 7 bases, with 13 bases spanning the gap. CDR1 is SGHNT and CDR2 is YYREEE in the germline V gene (reference sequence). The CDR3 extends over 14 amino acids. CDR3 nucleotide sequence: TGTGCCAGCAGCTTGGTGACTAGTCTTGGGACCCAGTACTTC. It codes for CASSLVTSLGTQYF.

The chain employs TRBV2 and TRBJ2-7; weak D call: TRBD2 (6 bases). Trimming pared 7 bases from V and 6 bases from J, leaving 16 bases between. The germline CDR1 and CDR2 sequences are SNHLY and FYNNEI. This CDR3 spans 13 amino acids. DNA of the CDR3: TGTGCCAGCAATTACCTACTAGCAAGCGAGCAGTACTTC. Protein: CASNYLLASEQYF.

V is TRBV19 and J is TRBJ2-3; the D gene is possibly TRBD1 (5 bases). The V gene lost 1 base and the J gene lost 0 bases, with 8 bases spanning the gap. Germline V lookup: CDR1 LNHDA, CDR2 SQIVND (reference sequence). There are 15 residues in the CDR3. CDR3 residues: CASSIGQGSTDTQYF. The CDR3 nucleotides are TGTGCCAGTAGTATAGGTCAGGGTAGCACAGATACGCAGTATTTT.

The chain couples TRBV7-3 to TRBJ2-3, with 7 positions matching TRBD2. CDR3 size: 17 residues. Germline V gene lookup returns CDR1 SGHTA and CDR2 FQGTGA. Germline trimming cut 0 bases from V and 0 bases from J; bases unmatched to any gene: 6. The CDR3 loop reads CASSLTGGGSSTDTQYF. The DNA of the CDR3 is TGTGCCAGCAGCTTAACTGGCGGGGGAAGTAGCACAGATACGCAGTATTTT.

With regard to this clone: The junction shows a germline mismatch at one end, possibly a read error. This chain uses TRBV7-7 with TRBJ2-1, with D tentatively TRBD2 (7 bases). Germline V CDR1 and CDR2: SSHAT, FNYEAQ (reference sequence). The CDR3 has 15 amino acids. As DNA, the CDR3 is TGTGCTAGCAGCTTGGGGCGGGGGCCCCAAAATGAGCAGTTCTTC. Amino acids: CASSLGRGPQNEQFF.

The CDR3 reads CASSSQDRSSYNEQFF. The CDR3 DNA reads as TGTGCCAGCAGCTCCCAGGACAGAAGCTCCTACAATGAGCAGTTCTTC. The chain combines TRBV7-8 with TRBJ2-1; possible D gene TRBD1, 6 bases. Per germline, CDR1 SGHVS and CDR2 FQNEAQ. This CDR3 has 16 amino acids. V was pared by 4 bases and J by 0 bases, with 13 bases between.

The CDR3 loop reads CASSAEVVNTEAFF. In DNA, the CDR3 is TGCGCCAGCAGCGCAGAGGTCGTGAACACTGAAGCTTTCTTT. J is TRBJ1-1 and V is TRBV5-1, with D unresolved. Germline V lookup: CDR1 SGHRS, CDR2 YFSETQ. CDR3 length: 14 residues. V was pared by 4 bases and J by 0 bases, with 10 bases between.

V is TRBV21-1 and J is TRBJ2-7; the table's D call of TRBD2 was not tested on the DNA. TRBV21-1 is deemed a pseudogene. The CDR3 contains 13 residues. This chain's CDR3 is CASSKREFEEQYF. CDR3 DNA sequence: TGTGCCAGCAGCAAGAGGGAGTTCGAGGAGCAGTACTTC.

This clone appeared a single time. The genes are TRBV9 and TRBJ2-2; TRBD2 matches 9 bases. This CDR3 comprises 18 residues. In germline, CDR1 is SGDLS, CDR2 YYNGEE. The trim removed 1 base at V and 7 bases at J, leaving 14 bases unmatched. In DNA, the CDR3 is TGTGCCAGCAGCGTAAATCCCGATGGCGGGAGGGCAAGCGGGGAGCTGTTTTTT. This gives the protein CASSVNPDGGRASGELFF.

V usage is TRBV10-3 and J usage is TRBJ1-1; D call uncertain. The germline V and J ends were trimmed by 0 bases and 1 base, with 9 bases remaining between them. Germline CDR1 and CDR2: ENHRY and SYGVKD. The CDR3 consists of 15 residues. DNA for the CDR3: TGTGCCATCAGTGAGTCCCCCTCGGGGAACACTGAAGCTTTCTTT. The encoded protein is CAISESPSGNTEAFF.

The chain is built from TRBV9 and TRBJ2-7; D is possibly TRBD2 (6 bases). Trimming left V 4 bases short and J 6 bases short, with 20 bases between. Looked up from germline, CDR1 is SGDLS and CDR2 is YYNGEE. This CDR3 comprises 15 residues. CDR3 sequence (DNA): TGTGCCAGCAGCCCCGGGGGTAGCGGTCGTTTCGAGCAGTACTTC. It translates to CASSPGGSGRFEQYF.

This clone showed up just a few times. The chain uses TRBV7-9 and TRBJ1-5; D might be TRBD1 (5 bases). The CDR3 totals 15 residues. V was trimmed by 4 bases and J by 1 base, leaving 11 bases between them. Per the germline V gene, CDR1 is SEHNR and CDR2 is FQNEAQ (reference sequence). Here the CDR3 reads CASSSTGGSNQPQHF. For the CDR3, the DNA is TGTGCCAGCAGCTCGACGGGGGGGAGCAATCAGCCCCAGCATTTT.

This chain uses TRBV7-9 with TRBJ2-3; 12 bases map to TRBD1. The CDR3 is 18 residues long. V dropped 5 bases and J dropped 5; count of bases not matched to a gene: 14. CDR1 and CDR2 from the germline V gene are SEHNR and FQNEAQ (reference sequence). The CDR3 sequence is CASSVNRGDRGLLDTQYF. The CDR3 nucleotides read TGTGCCAGCAGCGTCAATCGGGGGGACAGGGGGCTTCTAGATACGCAGTATTTT.

This chain connects TRBV5-1 to TRBJ1-1, with D hard to call. The germline V gene encodes CDR1 SGHRS and CDR2 YFSETQ. V was cut by 1 base and J by 3 bases, with 10 bases left in between. There are 14 residues in the CDR3. CDR3 in DNA: TGCGCCAGCAGCTTGATTCTGCCGGACACTGAAGCTTTCTTT. Translating it yields CASSLILPDTEAFF.

V is TRBV24-1 and J is TRBJ1-4; D might be TRBD1 (5 bases). The germline V gene encodes CDR1 KGHDR and CDR2 SFDVKD. There are 20 residues in the CDR3. V lost 12 bases and J lost 7, with 38 bases in between. CDR3 coding DNA: TGTGCCCCCAACCCCGGACACACTCGTGGCAGACCCATAATACCTGAAAAACTGTTTTTT. Protein: CAPNPGHTRGRPIIPEKLFF.

This clone came up once. The V and J genes are TRBV19 and TRBJ2-3, with 8 positions matching TRBD2. The CDR3 extends over 15 amino acids. The V and J ends lost 5 bases and 5 bases, in that order; junction bases with no gene match: 9. Germline values: CDR1 LNHDA, CDR2 SQIVND (reference sequence). CDR3 protein: CASSGAFSGGDTQYF. CDR3 nucleotide sequence: TGTGCCAGTAGTGGTGCGTTCAGCGGGGGAGATACGCAGTATTTT.